A selection of T cell receptor beta chains follows, all from one sample in a study of shared clonotypes between healthy human individuals. Clones were sequenced by immunoSEQ multiplex PCR, and TCRdb holds only the in-frame ones, with some missing. The sample records roughly 1,500,000 clones, around 98% being singletons. The source material was naive CD4+ T cells sorted from blood. These receptors were obtained from a young man in good health. Both conserved end residues are part of each CDR3. D genes are given only for firm matches.

V	J	D	DNA	CDR3
TRBV4-3	TRBJ2-3	.	TGCGCCAGCAGCTTCTTCGGTGCCACAGATACGCAGTATTTT	CASSFFGATDTQYF
TRBV21-1	TRBJ2-1	.	TGTGCCAGCACCAGGACAGGGGTCGAAAATGAGCAGTTCTTC	CASTRTGVENEQFF
TRBV5-5	TRBJ2-3	TRBD2	TGTGCCAGCAGCGCATCTGGGACTAGCGATTCGGATACGCAGTATTTT	CASSASGTSDSDTQYF
TRBV6-6	TRBJ1-1	TRBD1	TGTGCCAGCAGACTGCCGCAGGGGGCTCGGGAAACTGAAGCTTTCTTT	CASRLPQGARETEAFF
TRBV5-4	TRBJ2-3	TRBD2	TGTGCCAGCAGCTTGGGGGGACTAACTAGCACAGATACGCAGTATTTT	CASSLGGLTSTDTQYF
TRBV18	TRBJ2-5	TRBD1	TGTGCCAGCTCACCATTAAGACAGGGGCGTCGAGAGACCCAGTACTTC	CASSPLRQGRRETQYF
TRBV25-1	TRBJ2-5	TRBD1	TGTGCCAGTGAACGACAGGGATCCCAAGAGACCCAGTACTTC	CASERQGSQETQYF
TRBV7-9	TRBJ2-5	.	TGTGCCAGCAGCTTAAGGAGGGGAGAGACCCAGTACTTC	CASSLRRGETQYF
TRBV4-1	TRBJ2-1	TRBD2	TGCGCCAGCAGTCAGGGACTAGCCTCCTACAATGAGCAGTTCTTC	CASSQGLASYNEQFF
TRBV28	TRBJ2-2	TRBD2	TGTGCCAGCAGTTCGGGAGGACTAGCGGGAGTCACCGGGGAGCTGTTTTTT	CASSSGGLAGVTGELFF
TRBV29-1	TRBJ2-1	.	TGCAGCGTTGAACCGCGGAGGAGCTCCTACAATGAGCAGTTCTTC	CSVEPRRSSYNEQFF
TRBV5-4	TRBJ2-1	.	TGTGCCAGCAGCCCCGGGCAGGCCCGCGGCAATGAGCAGTTCTTC	CASSPGQARGNEQFF
TRBV13	TRBJ2-7	TRBD2	TGTGCCAGCAGCTCTACAAGAAGACTAGCGGGAGGAACAGCTTCCTACGAGCAGTACTTC	CASSSTRRLAGGTASYEQYF
TRBV18	TRBJ1-5	.	TGTGCCAGCTCACCACCGAACAGGGTGGCGAGCAATCAGCCCCAGCATTTT	CASSPPNRVASNQPQHF
TRBV5-4	TRBJ2-5	.	TGTGCCAGCAGCTCAGGTTGGGGGGCCGGAGAGACCCAGTACTTC	CASSSGWGAGETQYF
TRBV27	TRBJ1-2	.	TGTGCCAGCAGTTTAAGAGAGGGAGGCTACACCTTC	CASSLREGGYTF
TRBV7-2	TRBJ1-5	.	TGTGCCAGCAGCTTAGTGGCAAATAGCAATCAGCCCCAGCATTTT	CASSLVANSNQPQHF
TRBV5-5	TRBJ2-1	.	TGTGCCAGCAGCCCGTGGCCCTCCTACAATGAGCAGTTCTTC	CASSPWPSYNEQFF
TRBV28	TRBJ1-4	.	TGTGCCAGCAGTTCGACACCGGCAACTAATGAAAAACTGTTTTTT	CASSSTPATNEKLFF
TRBV19	TRBJ1-2	.	TGTGCCAGTAGTCCAGTAACTTCTCCTAACTATGGCTACACCTTC	CASSPVTSPNYGYTF
TRBV18	TRBJ2-7	TRBD1	TGTGCCAGCTCACCAGTGACAGGGGTCGAGCAGTACTTC	CASSPVTGVEQYF
TRBV5-1	TRBJ2-1	.	TGCGCCAGCAGCTTCGGGCCCAGGGGATCGGGCTACAATGAGCAGTTCTTC	CASSFGPRGSGYNEQFF
TRBV5-8	TRBJ1-5	TRBD1	TGTGCCAGCAGCTGGGGAACAGGGGGCACTCAGCCCCAGCATTTT	CASSWGTGGTQPQHF
TRBV27	TRBJ2-5	.	TGTGCCAGCAGTTTGCAGGGTTGGCAAGAGACCCAGTACTTC	CASSLQGWQETQYF
TRBV19	TRBJ1-2	.	TGTGCCAGTAGTATTCTACAGGGAAGACTTTTGGGCGGCTACACCTTC	CASSILQGRLLGGYTF